This entry describes one TCR beta chain. Its antigen is not known. Per the germline V gene, CDR1 is MDHEN and CDR2 is SYDVKM. Trimming removed 3 bases at V and 0 bases at J, with 5 bases between. This CDR3 spans 13 amino acids. The data originate from a study of Ad26.COV2.S vaccination and SARS-CoV-2 variants. Whole-study findings and limits: The study found higher spike-specific TCR breadth in vaccine than placebo recipients. Substantial post-vaccination breadth of spike-specific CD8+ and CD4+ T cell responses was reported. From the TCR breadth and depth analyses, total T cell responses may have been underestimated.

Produced via immunoSEQ multiplex PCR; TCRdb's table is partial and in-frame only. The sample lists roughly 180,000 clones, roughly 87% occurring once. The chain joins TRBV28 to TRBJ1-1; D is uncertain. The source material was peripheral blood, sampled after recovery from COVID-19. This receptor was identified in a human donor who had recovered from COVID-19. The chain's CDR3 is CASSLRMNTEAFF. The CDR3 DNA is TGTGCCAGCAGTTTGAGAATGAACACTGAAGCTTTCTTT.